This T cell receptor (beta chain) was obtained from a study of T cell repertoires in cytomegalovirus infection. The wider study: Selected CMV epitopes included recently identified HLA-C-restricted ones as well as well-studied HLA-B-restricted ones.

With 0 bases removed from V and 4 bases from J, the gap between germline ends came to 12 bases. The CDR3 has 15 residues. The germline CDR1 and CDR2 sequences are MGHRA and YSYEKL. To note about this clonotype: Its antigen is as yet unknown.

TCRdb ran MiXCR on the reads and lists one entry per CDR3 protein. The profile shows about half a million distinct CDR3 sequences, 30% to 40% of them singletons. The sequencing here drew on cultured PBMCs, taken from culture after CMV antigen stimulation. This clonotype was obtained from a human donor in good health (CMV status not recorded). Some clones in this sample may be carry-over from other donors' samples. The rearrangement uses TRBV4-1 and TRBJ1-1, with D perhaps TRBD1 (5 bases). This CDR3 is CASSQEEGRGTEAFF. In DNA form, the CDR3 reads TGCGCCAGCAGCCAAGAAGAGGGGCGGGGCACTGAAGCTTTCTTT.